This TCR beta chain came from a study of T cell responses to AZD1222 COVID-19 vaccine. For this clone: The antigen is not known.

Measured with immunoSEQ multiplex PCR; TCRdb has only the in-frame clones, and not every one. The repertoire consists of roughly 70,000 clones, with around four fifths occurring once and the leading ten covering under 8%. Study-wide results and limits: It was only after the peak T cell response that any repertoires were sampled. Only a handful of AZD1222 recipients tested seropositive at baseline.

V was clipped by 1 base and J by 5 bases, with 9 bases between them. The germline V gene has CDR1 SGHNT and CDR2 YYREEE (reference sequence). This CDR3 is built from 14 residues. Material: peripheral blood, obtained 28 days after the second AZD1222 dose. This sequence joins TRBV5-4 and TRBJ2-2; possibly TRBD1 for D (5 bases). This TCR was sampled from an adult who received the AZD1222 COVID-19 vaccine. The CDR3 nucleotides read TGTGCCAGCAGCTTGCCGAAGGGGACCGGGGAGCTGTTTTTT. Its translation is CASSLPKGTGELFF.